This TCR beta chain derives from a study of STAT5B mutations in CD4+ large granular lymphocyte leukemia. Study information: Among healthy donors, a particular HLA allele went with more CDR3 'QG' motifs. Study-wide results and limits: Top patient clones used TRBV06 genes more often: 8/27 versus 2/35 in controls.

Comments on this clone: What it binds is unknown.

Trimming took 4 bases from V and 8 from J, leaving 22 bases between them. The CDR3 is 16 residues long. CDR1 and CDR2 from the germline V gene are SGHKS and YYEKEE (reference sequence). Control samples were healthy donors' buffy coats. Using immunoSEQ multiplex PCR, the repertoire was profiled, and TCRdb retains in-frame clones only, with some absent. The table has approximately 27,000 clones, 80% to 85% seen once; the top ten hold around 0.33%. This clonotype was sampled from a human donor in good health. The rearrangement links TRBV5-5 to TRBJ2-1; D is possibly TRBD2 (6 bases). The sample consisted of CD4+ T cells from blood buffy coats. The CDR3 DNA sequence: TGTGCCAGCAGCCTTCCCCTCAGGAGGGCTCGGCATGAGCAGTTCTTC. This translates into CASSLPLRRARHEQFF.